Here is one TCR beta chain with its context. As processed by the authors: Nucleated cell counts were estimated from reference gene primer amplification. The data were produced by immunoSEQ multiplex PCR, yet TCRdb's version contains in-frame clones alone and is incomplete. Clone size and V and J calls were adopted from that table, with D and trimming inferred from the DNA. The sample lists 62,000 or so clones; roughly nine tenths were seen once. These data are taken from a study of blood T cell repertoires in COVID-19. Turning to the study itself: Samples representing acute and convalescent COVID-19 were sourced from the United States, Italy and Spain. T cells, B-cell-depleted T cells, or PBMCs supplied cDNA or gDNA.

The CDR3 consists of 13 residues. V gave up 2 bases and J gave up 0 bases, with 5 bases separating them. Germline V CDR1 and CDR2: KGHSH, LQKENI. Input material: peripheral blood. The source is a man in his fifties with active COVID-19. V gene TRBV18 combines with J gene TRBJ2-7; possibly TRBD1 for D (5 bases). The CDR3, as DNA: TGTGCCAGCTCACCAGGGGCCTCCTACGAGCAGTACTTC. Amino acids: CASSPGASYEQYF.